One sample yielded the 27 T cell receptor beta chains listed below, sequenced in a study of cytomegalovirus exposure and HLA in healthy donors. This PCR relied on a set of 60 Vbeta primers and 13 Jbeta primers. The table came from immunoSEQ multiplex PCR; TCRdb's copy has only in-frame clones and leaves some out. The sample includes 150,000 or so clones, around 80% of them seen just once. Sequencing used PBMCs. The source is a man aged 40-49 years in good health and CMV-seropositive.

This sequence joins TRBV10-3 and TRBJ2-7, with D unclear. Trimming pared 2 bases from V and 3 bases from J, leaving 8 bases between. CDR1 is ENHRY, CDR2 SYGVKD, per germline. There are 13 residues in the CDR3. CDR3 sequence reads: CAISEQIRYEQYF. The CDR3 nucleotides read TGTGCCATCAGTGAGCAGATTCGCTACGAGCAGTACTTC.

This clone was seen a handful of times. This chain connects TRBV15 to TRBJ2-7, with D perhaps matching TRBD2 (5 bases). This CDR3 has 13 amino acids. V lost 4 bases and J lost 7, with 14 bases in between. The germline gives CDR1 LNHNV, CDR2 YYDKDF (reference sequence). CDR3 in DNA: TGTGCCACCAGCACCGGACTTCACGTGGAGCAGTACTTC. Its translation: CATSTGLHVEQYF.

The V and J genes are TRBV2 and TRBJ1-2; D is unclear. The CDR3 length is 13 residues. Germline V gives CDR1 SNHLY, CDR2 FYNNEI. The ends were cut back, 8 bases at V and 5 bases at J, with 15 bases in the middle. CDR3 DNA: TGTGCCAGCCAGACCGCCGGGATGTATGGCTACACCTTC. This encodes CASQTAGMYGYTF. Full variable domain (missing parts from reference TRBV2 and TRBJ1-2): EPEVTQTPSHQVTQMGQEVILRCVPISNHLYFYWYRQILGQKVEFLVSFYNNEISEKSEIFDDQFSVERPDGSNFTLKIRSTKLEDSAMYFCASQTAGMYGYTFGSGTRLTVV.

This sequence joins TRBV13 and TRBJ1-3, with a possible D match to TRBD1 (5 bases). The CDR3 covers 15 residues. CDR1 is PRHDT, CDR2 FYEKMQ, per germline (reference sequence). Trimming cost V 9 bases and J 2 bases, with 17 bases left between them. CDR3 DNA sequence: TGTGCCAGAGATTGCAGGGAAGGCACTGGAAACACCATATATTTT. Its translation is CARDCREGTGNTIYF.

The chain joins TRBV7-3 to TRBJ2-2; 9 positions agree with TRBD2. V was pared by 5 bases and J by 6 bases, with 10 bases of the junction left unmatched. This CDR3 spans 16 amino acids. Germline values: CDR1 SGHTA, CDR2 FQGTGA. The CDR3, as DNA: TGTGCCAGCAGCCCCCTGGGTAGCGGGAGTTCCGGGGAGCTGTTTTTT. It translates to CASSPLGSGSSGELFF.

The chain recombines TRBV13 with TRBJ2-7, with TRBD1 matching 8 bases. Germline CDR1 and CDR2: PRHDT and FYEKMQ (reference sequence). The CDR3 contains 13 residues. With V trimmed by 4 bases and J by 3 bases, 2 bases remained unmatched. The CDR3 is CASSSRGHYEQYF. The CDR3 bases are TGTGCCAGCAGCTCCAGGGGGCACTACGAGCAGTACTTC.

The chain carries TRBV11-2 and TRBJ2-7; TRBD2 agrees at 9 bases. V lost 0 bases and J lost 3; bases outside the gene matches: 9. CDR3 length: 17 amino acids. Germline V gene sequence: CDR1 SGHAT, CDR2 FQNNGV. The CDR3 nucleotides read TGTGCCAGCAGCTTAGAATGGCCTTGGCGGGAGGGCTACGAGCAGTACTTC. Its translation is CASSLEWPWREGYEQYF.

V and J are TRBV11-2 and TRBJ1-2; weak D call: TRBD1 (6 bases). Between the trimmed V and J ends, which lost 4 bases and 0 bases, there was a span of 12 bases. This CDR3 region has 15 residues. The germline V gene has CDR1 SGHAT and CDR2 FQNNGV. Here the CDR3 reads CASSSIHRANYGYTF. The CDR3 DNA is TGTGCCAGCAGCTCTATACACAGGGCTAACTATGGCTACACCTTC.

The rearrangement uses TRBV10-3 and TRBJ2-7, with 7 bases lining up with TRBD2. Germline lookup yields CDR1 ENHRY and CDR2 SYGVKD. CDR3 length: 14 residues. V lost 2 bases, J lost 7 bases, and 8 bases stayed unmatched. CDR3: CAISEGLADWEQYF. CDR3 DNA: TGTGCCATCAGTGAGGGTCTAGCGGATTGGGAGCAGTACTTC.

The V and J genes are TRBV10-2 and TRBJ2-3; D may be TRBD2 (6 bases). V was trimmed by 3 bases and J by 5 bases, leaving 18 bases between them. The germline V gene has CDR1 WSHSY and CDR2 SAAADI. The CDR3 has 16 residues. The CDR3, as DNA: TGCGCCAGCAGTGACCCCGGTTTCGCGGGATTAGATACGCAGTATTTT. Encoded protein: CASSDPGFAGLDTQYF.

The rearrangement joins TRBV6-5 to TRBJ2-1; TRBD2 is a possible D gene (6 bases). Trimming removed 6 bases from V and 12 bases from J, with 15 bases in between. The V gene's germline CDR1 is MNHEY and CDR2 SVGAGI. The CDR3 covers 12 residues. The CDR3 loop reads CASSQRDSAQFF. In nucleotides, the CDR3 is TGTGCCAGCAGCCAGAGGGACTCTGCGCAGTTCTTC.

The V and J genes are TRBV7-9 and TRBJ2-2; possibly TRBD2 for D (5 bases). Trimming took 5 bases from V and 6 from J, leaving 13 bases between them. The CDR3 contains 14 residues. The germline V gene has CDR1 SEHNR and CDR2 FQNEAQ (reference sequence). The CDR3 sequence is CASSRPGKPGELFF. CDR3 in DNA: TGTGCCAGCAGCCGACCGGGGAAACCCGGGGAGCTGTTTTTT.

The rearrangement links TRBV2 to TRBJ2-5; weak D call: TRBD2 (7 bases). The CDR3 is made up of 14 amino acids. V gave up 8 bases and J gave up 4 bases, with 17 bases separating them. Germline V lookup: CDR1 SNHLY, CDR2 FYNNEI. Written as DNA, the CDR3 is TGTGCCAGCGGGGGGGCAGGGAAGGGAGAGACCCAGTACTTC. It encodes CASGGAGKGETQYF. Complete variable domain (other parts from reference TRBV2 and TRBJ2-5): EPEVTQTPSHQVTQMGQEVILRCVPISNHLYFYWYRQILGQKVEFLVSFYNNEISEKSEIFDDQFSVERPDGSNFTLKIRSTKLEDSAMYFCASGGAGKGETQYFGPGTRLLVL.

The rearrangement links TRBV6-5 to TRBJ2-7, with a possible D match to TRBD2 (6 bases). This CDR3 region has 14 residues. Trimming shortened V by 4 bases and J by 4 bases, and 14 bases separated the two germline ends. Germline V CDR1 and CDR2: MNHEY, SVGAGI. CDR3 DNA: TGTGCCAGCAGTTCCACCCCGGGGGTTTACGAGCAGTACTTC. Amino acids: CASSSTPGVYEQYF.

J is TRBJ2-1 and V is TRBV7-9; possible D gene TRBD1, 5 bases. The CDR3 length is 13 residues. V lost 2 bases and J 8 bases, leaving 10 bases between the germline ends. CDR1 and CDR2 from the germline V gene are SEHNR and FQNEAQ (reference sequence). The CDR3 DNA reads as TGTGCCAGCAGCTTAACCAGGGATTATGAGCAGTTCTTC. Translation gives CASSLTRDYEQFF.

The genes are TRBV28 and TRBJ2-7; D is possibly TRBD2 (5 bases). Deletions cut 5 bases from V and 4 bases from J, with 15 bases between. CDR1 and CDR2 (germline): MDHEN, SYDVKM. The CDR3 loop spans 14 amino acids. CDR3 DNA: TGTGCCAGCAGTCCACTAGTAGGGCTTTACGAGCAGTACTTC. The encoded protein is CASSPLVGLYEQYF. Full variable domain (outside the CDR3, taken from reference TRBV28 and TRBJ2-7): DVKVTQSSRYLVKRTGEKVFLECVQDMDHENMFWYRQDPGLGLRLIYFSYDVKMKEKGDIPEGYSVSREKKERFSLILESASTNQTSMYLCASSPLVGLYEQYFGPGTRLTVT.

V is TRBV5-6 and J is TRBJ2-7; D is uncertain. From germline, CDR1 is SGHDT and CDR2 YYEEEE. This CDR3 spans 13 amino acids. Trimming shortened V by 2 bases and J by 0 bases, and 6 bases separated the two germline ends. CDR3 in DNA: TGTGCCAGCAGCTTCTACAGCTCCTACGAGCAGTACTTC. It codes for CASSFYSSYEQYF.

Only one count was recorded for this clone. V and J are TRBV5-1 and TRBJ1-4; D is perhaps TRBD1 (6 bases). Deletions cut 1 base from V and 3 bases from J, with 22 bases between. The CDR3 is 19 amino acids. In germline, CDR1 is SGHRS, CDR2 YFSETQ. In nucleotides, the CDR3 is TGCGCCAGCAGCTTGTTGGGGGGGCGGAACCGGGGCCCTAATGAAAAACTGTTTTTT. This encodes CASSLLGGRNRGPNEKLFF.

This rearrangement joins TRBV5-1 to TRBJ2-7, with a possible D match to TRBD1 (5 bases). CDR1 is SGHRS and CDR2 is YFSETQ in the germline V gene. The CDR3 is made up of 14 amino acids. V was clipped by 2 bases and J by 4 bases, with 13 bases between them. In DNA form, the CDR3 reads TGCGCCAGCAGCTTCAGGGTCGGCCCTTACGAGCAGTACTTC. It is translated as CASSFRVGPYEQYF.

This chain joins TRBV19 and TRBJ1-2, with 8 bases lining up with TRBD1. The CDR3 spans 15 residues. CDR1 LNHDA and CDR2 SQIVND come from the germline V gene (reference sequence). The trim removed 7 bases at V and 3 bases at J, leaving 10 bases unmatched. In nucleotides, the CDR3 is TGTGCCAGTAACGGGGCGGCAGGGGGCGACTATGGCTACACCTTC. Translated, it gives CASNGAAGGDYGYTF.

The rearrangement uses TRBV11-2 and TRBJ2-5; TRBD2 aligns across 7 bases. The tail of the sequence fits TRBJ2-7 better, so the J call may be wrong. CDR3 size: 17 residues. The germline CDR1 and CDR2 sequences are SGHAT and FQNNGV. For the CDR3, the DNA is TGTGCCAGCAGCTTAATGGGGGTGACTAGCCCGACCTACGAGCAGTACTTC. The encoded protein is CASSLMGVTSPTYEQYF.

J is TRBJ2-1 and V is TRBV9, with 11 bases fitting TRBD2. Germline V gene data show CDR1 as SGDLS and CDR2 as YYNGEE. J lost 7 bases, V lost 2 bases, and 5 bases had no gene match. CDR3 size: 15 residues. The DNA for the CDR3 is TGTGCCAGCAGCGTTAGCGGGAGGGCCGGGAATGAGCAGTTCTTC. Its translation is CASSVSGRAGNEQFF.

This clone showed up just once. The J gene is TRBJ2-1, the V gene TRBV7-3; possible D gene TRBD2, 6 bases. This CDR3 is built from 15 residues. From germline, CDR1 is SGHTA and CDR2 FQGTGA. V lost 4 bases, J lost 5 bases, and 15 bases lay in between. The CDR3 DNA sequence: TGTGCCAGCAGCTCGGCCCCTAGCGTGAACAATGAGCAGTTCTTC. Its translation: CASSSAPSVNNEQFF.

The genes are TRBV5-4 and TRBJ2-1; D possibly corresponds to TRBD1 (5 bases). This CDR3 has 13 amino acids. V shed 4 bases and J shed 8 bases, with 13 bases lying between them. In germline, CDR1 is SGHNT, CDR2 YYREEE (reference sequence). The CDR3 bases are TGTGCCAGCAGCCACCCGTGGGGCGATGAGCAGTTCTTC. Translated, it gives CASSHPWGDEQFF. The full variable domain, in which reference TRBV5-4 and TRBJ2-1 provide the parts outside the CDR3, is ETGVTQSPTHLIKTRGQQVTLRCSSQSGHNTVSWYQQALGQGPQFIFQYYREEENGRGNFPPRFSGLQFPNYSSELNVNALELDDSALYLCASSHPWGDEQFFGPGTRLTVL.

The rearrangement links TRBV30 to TRBJ1-4; possible D gene TRBD1, 6 bases. The germline gives CDR1 GTSNPN, CDR2 SVGIG (reference sequence). This CDR3 has 15 amino acids. V dropped 3 bases and J dropped 8 bases, with 19 bases sitting between them. For the CDR3, the DNA is TGTGCCTGGAGCCAAAGGGGGGGGCTGGGCGAAAAACTGTTTTTT. This gives the protein CAWSQRGGLGEKLFF.

The V call is TRBV27, the J call TRBJ1-5; D gene uncertain. Trimming shortened V by 0 bases and J by 6 bases, and 15 bases separated the two germline ends. The germline V gene has CDR1 MNHEY and CDR2 SMNVEV (reference sequence). This CDR3 is built from 16 residues. The CDR3 loop is CASSLSGSLIGQPQHF. The CDR3 bases are TGTGCCAGCAGTTTATCGGGCAGCTTAATAGGTCAGCCCCAGCATTTT.

Here the CDR3 reads CASSRGLAGFRETQYF. The CDR3 coding sequence is TGTGCCAGCAGCCGCGGACTAGCGGGATTTCGAGAGACCCAGTACTTC. The chain joins TRBV4-2 to TRBJ2-5; TRBD2 aligns across 12 bases. The CDR3 length is 16 residues. V gave up 4 bases and J gave up 4 bases; unmatched junction bases: 7. The V gene's germline CDR1 is LGHNA and CDR2 YNFKEQ.